This TCR beta chain was obtained from a study of T cells expressing NK-cell markers. Across the study: Among the eight sequenced donors, seven tested HCMV-seropositive and one tested seronegative.

After re-calling the 5' RACE reads, TCRdb lists one entry per CDR3 protein, DNA absent. The data include some 450,000 distinct CDR3 sequences; the top ten clones carry 6% to 8%. The CDR3 runs to 14 residues. From germline, CDR1 is SEHNR and CDR2 FQNEAQ (reference sequence). Sequenced: blood T cells: a sorted CD56 or NKG2C T cell subset, CD4+ or CD8+ T cells, or bulk PBMC T cells (not recorded which). The TCR sequence derives from a woman between 18 and 70 years old in good health. The rearrangement links TRBV7-9 to TRBJ1-4; there is no DNA to check the TCRdb D call of TRBD1. The CDR3 loop reads CASSRTGYGEKLFF.